One T cell receptor (beta chain) is described in this entry. The antigen is unknown. The sample originates from a study of post-analysis software for immune sequencing data. Whole-study findings and limits: Under the F measure, samples that were prepared in one batch clustered strongly together. Significantly decreased normalized Chao1 diversity was recorded for multiple sclerosis patients relative to controls. The five TRBV segments detected at higher frequency in patients than in controls included TRBV5-6, TRBV5-1 and TRBV20-1.

Sequencing libraries made from TCR beta cDNA carried unique molecular identifiers. Each batch of roughly 1 to 10 million T cells produced 400,000 to 650,000 cDNA molecules. TCRdb passed the PCR reads through MiXCR, listing each CDR3 protein once. The table lists about 620,000 distinct CDR3 sequences, roughly 47% of them singletons. Losses at the gene ends were 4 bases for V and 6 bases for J; bases not matched to a gene: 7. There are 13 residues in the CDR3. Germline CDR1 is SQVTM and CDR2 is ANQGSEA. The source is a girl between 5 and 17 years old with multiple sclerosis. The rearrangement uses TRBV29-1 and TRBJ2-3; 7 nucleotides align to TRBD1. The specimen was blood. This chain's CDR3 is CSVAPDREDTQYF. The CDR3 DNA reads TGCAGCGTTGCCCCCGACAGGGAGGATACGCAGTATTTT.